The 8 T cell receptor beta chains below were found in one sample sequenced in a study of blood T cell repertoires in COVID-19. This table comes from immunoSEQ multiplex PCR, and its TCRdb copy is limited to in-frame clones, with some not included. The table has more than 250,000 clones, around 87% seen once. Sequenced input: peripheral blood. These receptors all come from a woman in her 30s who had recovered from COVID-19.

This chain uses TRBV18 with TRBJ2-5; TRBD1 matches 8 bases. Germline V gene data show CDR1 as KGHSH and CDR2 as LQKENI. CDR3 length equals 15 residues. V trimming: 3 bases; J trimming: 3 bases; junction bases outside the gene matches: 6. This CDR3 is CASSPRTGKEETQYF. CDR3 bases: TGTGCCAGCTCACCCAGGACAGGGAAGGAAGAGACCCAGTACTTC.

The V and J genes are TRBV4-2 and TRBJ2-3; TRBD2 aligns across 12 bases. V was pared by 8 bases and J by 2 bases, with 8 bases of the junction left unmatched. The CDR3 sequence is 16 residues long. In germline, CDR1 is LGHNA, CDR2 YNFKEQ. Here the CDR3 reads CASAPSGRGSTDTQYF. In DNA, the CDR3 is TGTGCCAGCGCTCCTAGCGGGAGGGGATCCACAGATACGCAGTATTTT.

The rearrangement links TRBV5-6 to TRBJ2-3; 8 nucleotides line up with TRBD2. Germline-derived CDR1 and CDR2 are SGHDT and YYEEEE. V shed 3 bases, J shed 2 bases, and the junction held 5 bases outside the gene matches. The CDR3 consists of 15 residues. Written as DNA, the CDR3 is TGTGCCAGCAGCTCACTAGCGGCTACCACAGATACGCAGTATTTT. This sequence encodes CASSSLAATTDTQYF.

The CDR3 here is CASSQDLHSSYEQYF. CDR3 sequence (DNA): TGTGCCAGCAGCCAAGATCTGCACTCGTCCTACGAGCAGTACTTC. The V and J genes are TRBV3-1 (or the pseudogene TRBV3-2) and TRBJ2-7; no definite D call. V lost 0 bases to trimming and J lost 1 base, with 10 bases between them. This CDR3 comprises 15 residues. The germline CDR1 and CDR2 sequences are LGHDT and YNNKEL (reference sequence).

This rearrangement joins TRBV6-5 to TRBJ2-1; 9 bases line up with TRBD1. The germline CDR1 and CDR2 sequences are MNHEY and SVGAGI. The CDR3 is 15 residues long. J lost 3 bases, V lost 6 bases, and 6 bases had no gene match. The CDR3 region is CASRKDRGFYNEQFF. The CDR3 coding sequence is TGTGCCAGCAGGAAGGACAGGGGTTTCTACAATGAGCAGTTCTTC.

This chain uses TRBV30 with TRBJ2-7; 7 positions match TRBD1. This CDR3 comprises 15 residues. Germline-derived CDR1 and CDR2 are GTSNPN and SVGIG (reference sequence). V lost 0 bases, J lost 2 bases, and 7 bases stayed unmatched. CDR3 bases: TGTGCCTGGAGTGTAGGGGACAGTCCCGCCTACGAGCAGTACTTC. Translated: CAWSVGDSPAYEQYF.

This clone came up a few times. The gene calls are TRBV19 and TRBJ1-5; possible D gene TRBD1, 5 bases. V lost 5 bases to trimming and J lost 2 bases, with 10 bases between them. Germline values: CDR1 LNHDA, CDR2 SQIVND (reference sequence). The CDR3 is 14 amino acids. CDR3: CASSPQQGNQPQHF. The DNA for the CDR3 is TGTGCCAGTAGTCCTCAACAGGGCAATCAGCCCCAGCATTTT.

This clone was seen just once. The CDR3 is CASSPNLPRSTGELFF. CDR3 DNA: TGTGCCAGCAGCCCGAACCTCCCGAGGAGCACCGGGGAGCTGTTTTTT. The rearrangement links TRBV7-9 to TRBJ2-2; the D is unclear. Germline CDR1 SEHNR, CDR2 FQNEAQ (reference sequence). This CDR3 spans 16 amino acids. Trimming took 5 bases from V and 4 from J, leaving 17 bases between them.